This TCR beta chain was documented in a study of response to subunit inactivated influenza vaccine. General study points: A suggestion made by the authors is that each seasonal influenza vaccination recruits few new T cells.

This clonotype showed up just a few times. What it binds is unknown. MiXCR, run by TCRdb on the RT-PCR reads, gives a single entry per CDR3 protein. This table has about half a million distinct CDR3 sequences, around 8% appearing once. The specimen was PBMCs from blood, collected 23 months after vaccination. The sequence was obtained from a man between 50 and 75 years old who received an inactivated influenza vaccine.

The CDR3 region is CASSHRGGEVDEQFF. As DNA, the CDR3 is TGTGCCAGCAGCCATCGAGGGGGAGAGGTGGATGAGCAGTTCTTC. The chain couples TRBV4-2 to TRBJ2-1; maybe TRBD1 (6 bases). The CDR3 has 15 residues. CDR1 is LGHNA, CDR2 YNFKEQ, per germline. V lost 3 bases, J lost 8 bases, and 17 bases lay in between.